The rows below give T cell receptor beta chains drawn from one sample of a study of blood T cells in healthy people across ages. TCRdb ran MiXCR on the 5' RACE reads and lists one entry per CDR3 protein. The sample has around 1,500,000 distinct CDR3 sequences, 42% seen once; the top ten hold 7% to 9.5%. Material for sequencing was blood. These receptors originate from a woman younger than 30 in good health. The CDR3 runs from the conserved cysteine through the conserved F or W. The D gene is left open where the match is weak. Expanded clones are given a class, and other clones once, few, many or no size at all.

cdr3_aa,cdr3_nt,j_call,v_call,clone_size,d_call
CASSQDSGYGTQYF,TGCGCCAGCAGCCAGGATTCAGGGTACGGTACGCAGTATTTT,TRBJ2-3,TRBV4-1,few,-
CASSLIQGPDTQYF,TGCGCCAGCAGCTTGATACAGGGTCCAGATACGCAGTATTTT,TRBJ2-3,TRBV5-1,few,-
CSARDGGQGNYGYTF,TGCAGTGCTAGAGATGGGGGACAGGGCAACTATGGCTACACCTTC,TRBJ1-2,TRBV20-1,-,TRBD1
CASSWDSSYGYTF,TGTGCCAGCAGCTGGGACAGCTCCTATGGCTACACCTTC,TRBJ1-2,TRBV2,few,TRBD1
CSARDGAELEETQYF,TGCAGTGCTAGAGATGGGGCAGAGCTAGAAGAGACCCAGTACTTC,TRBJ2-5,TRBV20-1,few,-
CASSQDFLFYAHRGPEQYF,TGCGCCAGCAGCCAAGATTTTTTGTTTTACGCACATCGAGGTCCCGAGCAGTACTTC,TRBJ2-7,TRBV4-1,-,-
CASTADTSGANVLTF,TGTGCCAGCACCGCCGACACCTCTGGGGCCAACGTCCTGACTTTC,TRBJ2-6,TRBV7-4,-,-
CASSPSLDQPQHF,TGTGCCAGCAGCCCCTCTCTGGATCAGCCCCAGCATTTT,TRBJ1-5,TRBV5-6,once,-
CASSKGNTKAFF,TGTGCCAGCAGTAAGGGAAACACTAAAGCTTTCTTT,TRBJ1-1,TRBV6-6,-,-
CATSREDQSSYEQYF,TGTGCCACCAGCAGAGAGGACCAGAGCTCCTACGAGCAGTACTTC,TRBJ2-7,TRBV15,-,-
CASSQEATSGAYNGQFF,TGCGCCAGCAGCCAAGAAGCTACTAGCGGAGCCTACAATGGGCAGTTCTTC,TRBJ2-1,TRBV4-1,once,TRBD2
CASSPLGAAENIQYF,TGTGCCAGCAGCCCCCTGGGGGCGGCAGAAAACATTCAGTACTTC,TRBJ2-4,TRBV14,few,-
CASSQSGTEIGYGYTF,TGTGCCAGCAGCCAATCTGGGACCGAGATTGGGTATGGCTACACCTTC,TRBJ1-2,TRBV4-2,-,-
CASMPGLIQETQYF,TGTGCCAGCATGCCGGGACTAATACAAGAGACCCAGTACTTC,TRBJ2-5,TRBV2,-,TRBD2
CASSRGTGKSYEQYF,TGTGCCAGCAGCAGAGGGACAGGGAAATCCTACGAGCAGTACTTC,TRBJ2-7,TRBV21-1,-,-
CSVGLRTVNTEAFF,TGCAGCGTTGGATTGAGGACGGTGAACACTGAAGCTTTCTTT,TRBJ1-1,TRBV29-1,few,-
CAVSEGLVYEQYF,TGTGCCGTCAGTGAGGGACTAGTGTACGAGCAGTACTTC,TRBJ2-7,TRBV10-3,-,TRBD2
CASSPTTDNFYEQYF,TGTGCCAGCAGCCCCACAACCGACAACTTCTACGAGCAGTACTTC,TRBJ2-7,TRBV11-2,-,-
CASTRQSTDTQYF,TGTGCCAGCACCCGACAGAGCACAGATACGCAGTATTTT,TRBJ2-3,TRBV2,-,-
CASSLLQTSLETQYF,TGTGCCAGCAGCTTACTTCAGACTAGCTTGGAGACCCAGTACTTC,TRBJ2-5,TRBV11-2,few,TRBD2
CASEAGFQGTDTQYF,TGTGCCAGCGAGGCAGGTTTCCAGGGAACAGATACGCAGTATTTT,TRBJ2-3,TRBV10-3,few,-
CSAPPSGTGLHYGYTF,TGCAGTGCCCCTCCCTCCGGGACAGGTCTGCACTATGGCTACACCTTC,TRBJ1-2,TRBV20-1,few,TRBD1
CASSQGRWGTDTQYF,TGTGCCAGCAGCCAAGGCCGATGGGGCACAGATACGCAGTATTTT,TRBJ2-3,TRBV14,-,-